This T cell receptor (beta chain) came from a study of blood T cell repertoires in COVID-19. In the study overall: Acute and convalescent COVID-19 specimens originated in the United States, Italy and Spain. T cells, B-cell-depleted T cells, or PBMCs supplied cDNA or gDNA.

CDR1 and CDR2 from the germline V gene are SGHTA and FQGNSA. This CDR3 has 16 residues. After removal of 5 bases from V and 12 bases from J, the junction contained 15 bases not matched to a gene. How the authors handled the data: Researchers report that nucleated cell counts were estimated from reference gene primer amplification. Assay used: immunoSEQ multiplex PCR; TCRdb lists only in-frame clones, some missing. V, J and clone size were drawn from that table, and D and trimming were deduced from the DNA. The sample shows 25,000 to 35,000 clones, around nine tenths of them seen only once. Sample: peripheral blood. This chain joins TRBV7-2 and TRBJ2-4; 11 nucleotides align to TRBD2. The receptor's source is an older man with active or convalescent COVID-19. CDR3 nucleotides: TGTGCCAGCAGCCCGGGACTAGCGGAAGGAGGTGGAAGTCAGTACTTC. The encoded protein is CASSPGLAEGGGSQYF.